The following is a TCR beta chain sequence with its context. These data are taken from a study of blood T cell repertoires in COVID-19. In the study overall: Researchers got acute and convalescent COVID-19 samples from the United States, Italy and Spain.

The CDR3 is made up of 14 amino acids. CDR1 is LNHNV, CDR2 YYDKDF, per germline (reference sequence). V trimming: 1 base; J trimming: 5 bases; junction bases outside the gene matches: 1. TCRdb keeps only in-frame clones here, not all; method: immunoSEQ multiplex PCR. The sample consists of approximately 140,000 clones, roughly 88% of them appearing once. This sequence joins TRBV15 and TRBJ1-4; TRBD1 matches 7 bases. The sequencing sample was made of peripheral blood. The clonotype was recovered from a man in his 70s with active COVID-19. The CDR3 loop is CATSRGQGNEKLFF. The CDR3 region has the DNA TGTGCCACCAGCAGAGGACAGGGAAATGAAAAACTGTTTTTT.